Following are 16 T cell receptor beta chains from one sample sequenced in a study of T-cell reconstitution after alpha-beta-depleted transplantation in children. The TCRbeta library incorporated unique molecular identifiers. TCRdb analysed the PCR reads with MiXCR anew, one entry per CDR3 protein. The table lists around 500,000 distinct CDR3 sequences, 9.5% to 15% of them singletons. Sequenced material: PBMCs from the stem cell graft donor, taken from the stem cell graft. These receptors were taken from a human donor who donated a stem cell graft to a child with combined immunodeficiency.

This clonotype has a handful of counts. The rearrangement uses TRBV4-3 and TRBJ1-5; TRBD1 aligns across 8 bases. CDR3 length: 17 residues. Per the germline V gene, CDR1 is LGHNA and CDR2 is YSLEER. The J segment lost 2 bases and the V segment lost 0 bases, leaving 6 bases of the junction unmatched. The CDR3 bases are TGCGCCAGCAGCCAAGATCTCGTGGGACAGGGCAATCAGCCCCAGCATTTT. Protein sequence: CASSQDLVGQGNQPQHF.

This chain links TRBV20-1 with TRBJ2-3; D gene unclear. The ends were cut back, 3 bases at V and 7 bases at J, with 8 bases in the middle. Germline V gene sequence: CDR1 DFQATT, CDR2 SNEGSKA (reference sequence). This CDR3 spans 11 amino acids. The CDR3 nucleotides are TGCAGTGCTAGGGGCCCCAATACGCAGTATTTT. Residues: CSARGPNTQYF.

This clonotype has a handful of counts. The rearrangement uses TRBV5-6 and TRBJ2-2; possible D gene TRBD2, 5 bases. This CDR3 region has 13 residues. V was pared by 2 bases and J by 7 bases, with 9 bases between. The V gene's germline CDR1 is SGHDT and CDR2 YYEEEE. CDR3 bases: TGTGCCAGCAGCTTCGAGGGTATCGGGGAGCTGTTTTTT. Its translation is CASSFEGIGELFF.

This clonotype was counted a few times. The chain employs TRBV12-3 or TRBV12-4 and TRBJ2-3; D possibly corresponds to TRBD2 (6 bases). The ends were cut back, 5 bases at V and 2 bases at J, with 11 bases in the middle. The CDR3 sequence is 14 residues long. For the CDR3, the DNA is TGTGCCAGCAGTGGGGGAGGCGCCACAGATACGCAGTATTTT. Protein sequence: CASSGGGATDTQYF.

This chain joins TRBV20-1 and TRBJ1-1; TRBD1 matches at 8 bases. The CDR3 consists of 14 residues. The V gene's germline CDR1 is DFQATT and CDR2 SNEGSKA (reference sequence). The V gene end was trimmed by 3 bases and the J gene end by 2 bases; junction bases not matched to a gene: 5. The CDR3 coding sequence is TGCAGTGCTAGCAGGACAGGGCGAAACACTGAAGCTTTCTTT. This codes for CSASRTGRNTEAFF.

This clonotype has ten or more counts. This chain links TRBV29-1 with TRBJ2-7; D is undetermined. The CDR3 consists of 10 residues. Germline V lookup: CDR1 SQVTM, CDR2 ANQGSEA. Trimming took 4 bases from V and 6 from J, leaving 7 bases between them. The CDR3 DNA is TGCAGCGTTGGGGTTGGCGAGCAGTACTTC. Its translation is CSVGVGEQYF.

This chain links TRBV25-1 with TRBJ1-1, with unresolved D. There are 10 residues in the CDR3. Looked up from germline, CDR1 is MGHDK and CDR2 is SYGVNS. V lost 11 bases, J lost 9 bases, and 13 bases lay in between. CDR3 DNA sequence: TGTGCCCCCAGAGACAAAAAAGCTTTCTTT. It is translated as CAPRDKKAFF.

The V call is TRBV4-3, the J call TRBJ2-7, with 9 bases aligning to TRBD2. This CDR3 spans 16 amino acids. Germline lookup yields CDR1 LGHNA and CDR2 YSLEER. J lost 0 bases, V lost 1 base, and 4 bases had no gene match. The CDR3 sequence: CASSQVISGSSYEQYF. The CDR3, as DNA: TGCGCCAGCAGCCAAGTAATTAGCGGGAGCTCCTACGAGCAGTACTTC.

This clonotype was detected ten times or more. This chain joins TRBV15 and TRBJ2-3, with D perhaps matching TRBD2 (5 bases). This CDR3 has 14 residues. V lost 7 bases to trimming and J lost 1 base, with 12 bases between them. Germline V gives CDR1 LNHNV, CDR2 YYDKDF (reference sequence). CDR3 sequence (DNA): TGTGCCACCAAAAGGAGGCAGGGCACAGATACGCAGTATTTT. Translating it yields CATKRRQGTDTQYF. The full variable domain, with the rest looked up from reference TRBV15 and TRBJ2-3, is DAMVIQNPRYQVTQFGKPVTLSCSQTLNHNVMYWYQQKSSQAPKLLFHYYDKDFNNEADTPDNFQSRRPNTSFCFLDIRSPGLGDTAMYLCATKRRQGTDTQYFGPGTRLTVL.

The chain employs TRBV20-1 and TRBJ1-1; TRBD1 matches 8 bases. Germline V gene data show CDR1 as DFQATT and CDR2 as SNEGSKA (reference sequence). The CDR3 is made up of 12 amino acids. With V trimmed by 5 bases and J by 6 bases, 5 bases remained unmatched. The CDR3 DNA follows: TGCAGTGCTCGACAGGGGAATTCTGAAGCTTTCTTT. Protein product: CSARQGNSEAFF.

This clonotype was counted a few times. J is TRBJ2-7 and V is TRBV12-3 or TRBV12-4, with a weak D call TRBD1 (5 bases). This CDR3 spans 13 amino acids. The ends were cut back, 4 bases at V and 2 bases at J, with 9 bases in the middle. CDR3 region: CASSWTRTYEQYF. The CDR3 DNA reads as TGTGCCAGCAGTTGGACACGTACCTACGAGCAGTACTTC.

The chain links TRBV27 to TRBJ1-1, with a tentative D call TRBD1 (5 bases). V shed 5 bases and J shed 5 bases, with 15 bases lying between them. CDR3 length: 14 amino acids. Looked up from germline, CDR1 is MNHEY and CDR2 is SMNVEV (reference sequence). In DNA form, the CDR3 reads TGTGCCAGCAGTGTGACCAGGGAGAGGACTGAAGCTTTCTTT. This sequence encodes CASSVTRERTEAFF.

The V call is TRBV12-3 or TRBV12-4, the J call TRBJ2-1; D may be TRBD2 (6 bases). V shed 5 bases and J shed 4 bases, with 18 bases lying between them. The CDR3 contains 16 residues. The CDR3 sequence: CASSPTSSAQYNEQFF. The DNA for the CDR3 is TGTGCCAGCAGTCCTACTAGCTCTGCCCAGTACAATGAGCAGTTCTTC.

The chain uses TRBV7-2 and TRBJ2-1; D gene ambiguous. Germline assignment: CDR1 SGHTA and CDR2 FQGNSA. The CDR3 is 12 amino acids. V gave up 5 bases and J gave up 6 bases, with 8 bases separating them. The chain's CDR3 is CASSQNPNEQFF. As DNA, the CDR3 is TGTGCCAGCAGCCAGAACCCCAATGAGCAGTTCTTC.

This clonotype was seen only a few times. The rearrangement uses TRBV12-3 or TRBV12-4 and TRBJ2-5; no reliable D call. The CDR3 sequence is 13 residues long. V lost 3 bases to trimming and J lost 4 bases, with 9 bases between them. The CDR3 here is CASSFGQLETQYF. The CDR3 coding sequence is TGTGCCAGCAGTTTCGGGCAGTTAGAGACCCAGTACTTC.

This clonotype was counted many times. The genes are TRBV6-5 and TRBJ1-5, with 8 bases lining up with TRBD1. The V segment lost 5 bases and the J segment 2 bases; nucleotides outside the gene matches: 11. Germline CDR1 MNHEY, CDR2 SVGAGI. The length of the CDR3 is 17 residues. The CDR3 region is CASSPSRAGGRNQPQHF. The CDR3 nucleotides are TGTGCCAGCAGTCCTTCGCGAGCAGGGGGCCGCAATCAGCCCCAGCATTTT.